The 14 T cell receptor beta chains presented below share a single source sample, sequenced in a study of CD8+CD57+ T cells in acquired aplastic anemia. Both TCR beta VDJ combination and CDR3 sequence profiling were carried out. Genomic DNA was the template for this profiling. A single record per CDR3 protein comes from TCRdb applying MiXCR to the reads. The sample lists about 420,000 distinct CDR3 sequences, about two thirds occurring once. Source material: sorted CD4+, CD8+, or CD8+CD57+ T cells (not recorded which) from PBMCs. The origin of the receptors is a human donor in good health, serving as a control.

Regarding this clonotype: Germline and junction disagree at one end, which may indicate a read error. The genes are TRBV6-5 and TRBJ1-2; D is unclear. CDR1 MNHEY and CDR2 SVGAGI come from the germline V gene. The length of the CDR3 is 14 residues. The CDR3 nucleotides read TGTGCCAGCAGTAACTCGATCAATACGAGTGGCTACACCTTC. Its protein product is CASSNSINTSGYTF.

J is TRBJ2-7 and V is TRBV5-1, with a tentative D call TRBD1 (6 bases). Germline loops: CDR1 SGHRS, CDR2 YFSETQ. V was clipped by 4 bases and J by 8 bases, with 16 bases between them. The CDR3 is made up of 13 amino acids. CDR3 sequence: CASSPQGPGKQYF. The CDR3, as DNA: TGCGCCAGCAGCCCACAGGGACCTGGAAAGCAGTACTTC. The full variable domain, with the rest looked up from reference TRBV5-1 and TRBJ2-7, is KAGVTQTPRYLIKTRGQQVTLSCSPISGHRSVSWYQQTPGQGLQFLFEYFSETQRNKGNFPGRFSGRQFSNSRSEMNVSTLELGDSALYLCASSPQGPGKQYFGPGTRLTVT.

The DNA for the CDR3 is TGTGCCAGCAGCGCGCGGGACAGGAGCGGGGAGCTGTTTTTT. Its protein product is CASSARDRSGELFF. V usage is TRBV11-2 and J usage is TRBJ2-2, with 8 positions matching TRBD1. CDR1 SGHAT and CDR2 FQNNGV come from the germline V gene. The CDR3 extends over 14 amino acids. V was pared by 5 bases and J by 7 bases, with 6 bases of the junction left unmatched.

As concerns this clonotype: Because it lacks the conserved phenylalanine or tryptophan at the end, this CDR3 is likely a read error. No DNA is shown, since the ends of the CDR3 on it are uncertain; the CDR3 is the one TCRdb lists. The chain links TRBV7-7 to TRBJ2-7. The CDR3 extends over 8 residues, inclusive of both ends. Germline lookup yields CDR1 SSHAT and CDR2 FNYEAQ (reference sequence). This CDR3 is CASSLAIS.

This clonotype was seen just once. This is likely a read error, given that the CDR3 carries no conserved phenylalanine or tryptophan at its end. The limits of the CDR3 on the DNA are not certain, so only TCRdb's listed CDR3 is given. V is TRBV9 and J is TRBJ2-1. Germline CDR1 and CDR2: SGDLS and YYNGEE. The CDR3 sequence runs 13 residues, both termini included. The CDR3 is CASSLAWQSEQLL.

As to this clonotype: The junction does not match germline at one end; this may be a read error. The chain employs TRBV7-2 and TRBJ2-3, with a weak D call TRBD2 (6 bases). The CDR3 sequence is 14 residues long. From germline, CDR1 is SGHTA and CDR2 FQGNSA. The CDR3 loop reads CASSGRTPGATQYF. In DNA form, the CDR3 reads TGCGCCAGCAGCGGAAGGACTCCGGGAGCTACGCAGTATTTT.

The gene calls are TRBV20-1 and TRBJ2-1, with TRBD1 as a possible D gene (6 bases). Germline lookup yields CDR1 DFQATT and CDR2 SNEGSKA (reference sequence). CDR3 length: 19 amino acids. V lost 2 bases to trimming and J lost 4 bases, with 27 bases between them. CDR3 in amino acids: CSARPRERQGSALYNEQFF. CDR3 coding DNA: TGCAGTGCTAGACCAAGGGAAAGGCAGGGGTCGGCCTTATACAATGAGCAGTTCTTC.

This clonotype was recorded many times. The chain uses TRBV20-1 and TRBJ2-5, with 7 bases fitting TRBD1. CDR1 and CDR2 (germline): DFQATT, SNEGSKA (reference sequence). Trimming cost V 6 bases and J 2 bases; bases outside gene matches: 6. There are 13 residues in the CDR3. The CDR3 is CSAPGQEQETQYF. In DNA, the CDR3 is TGCAGTGCACCCGGACAGGAACAAGAGACCCAGTACTTC.

The rearrangement joins TRBV7-9 to TRBJ2-7; D is uncertain. The CDR3 contains 12 residues. Trimming left V 1 base short and J 6 bases short, with 7 bases between. Germline V lookup: CDR1 SEHNR, CDR2 FQNEAQ (reference sequence). This chain's CDR3 is CASSLVAAEQYF. In nucleotides, the CDR3 is TGTGCCAGCAGCTTAGTGGCCGCCGAGCAGTACTTC.

Regarding this clonotype: One end of the junction is discordant with germline, which a read error may explain. The chain combines TRBV7-3 with TRBJ1-4; D perhaps matches TRBD1 (5 bases). This CDR3 has 15 amino acids. Germline V lookup: CDR1 SGHTA, CDR2 FQGTGA. The CDR3 loop reads CATSTDGIRDEKLFF. In DNA, the CDR3 is TGTGCCACCAGCACAGACGGTATCAGGGATGAAAAACTGTTTTTT. Based on the CDR3 plus reference TRBV7-3 and TRBJ1-4, the full variable domain is GAGVSQTPSNKVTEKGKYVELRCDPISGHTALYWYRQSLGQGPEFLIYFQGTGAADDSGLPNDRFFAVRPEGSVSTLKIQRTERGDSAVYLCATSTDGIRDEKLFFGSGTQLSVL.

The chain recombines TRBV7-2 with TRBJ1-6; no clear D. The CDR3 loop spans 15 amino acids. Trimming stripped 5 bases from V and 19 bases from J, with 27 bases between. CDR1 is SGHTA, CDR2 FQGNSA, per germline. CDR3 sequence: CASSTRWNTEALFHF. The CDR3 DNA reads as TGTGCCAGCAGCACTCGGTGGAACACTGAAGCTCTCTTTCACTTT.

The gene calls are TRBV11-2 and TRBJ1-1, with D uncertain. Trimming shortened V by 5 bases and J by 9 bases, and 13 bases separated the two germline ends. CDR3 length equals 12 residues. The V gene's germline CDR1 is SGHAT and CDR2 FQNNGV. The CDR3 DNA reads as TGTGCCAGCAGCCGAGATTCACCCCAAGCTTTCTTT. It translates to CASSRDSPQAFF.

V usage is TRBV19 and J usage is TRBJ1-5, with D hard to call. This CDR3 contains 16 residues. The ends were cut back, 1 base at V and 4 bases at J, with 14 bases in the middle. CDR1 is LNHDA, CDR2 SQIVND, per germline (reference sequence). In nucleotides, the CDR3 is TGTGCCAGTAGTATAGTGGGAACGGGGATTAATCAGCCCCAGCATTTT. Protein product: CASSIVGTGINQPQHF.

This clonotype was found once. The J gene is TRBJ2-7, the V gene TRBV4-1; TRBD2 might be the D (7 bases). The CDR3 consists of 15 residues. Germline CDR1 is MGHRA and CDR2 is YSYEKL. V lost 1 base, J lost 3 bases, and 13 bases lay in between. CDR3 sequence: CASSQGRGGSYEQYF. CDR3 DNA sequence: TGCGCCAGCAGCCAAGGGAGGGGGGGTAGCTACGAGCAGTACTTC.